The subject of this entry is one TCR beta chain. This specimen belongs to a study of T cell changes during pregnancy in multiple sclerosis. Here immunoSEQ multiplex PCR was the method, and the copy in TCRdb shows in-frame clones only, minus some. The table records roughly 59,000 clones, around 91% of them present only once. V lost 0 bases, J lost 5 bases, and 5 bases stayed unmatched. CDR1 MGHRA and CDR2 YSYEKL come from the germline V gene. CDR3 size: 15 residues. The gene calls are TRBV4-1 and TRBJ2-5, with TRBD1 matching over 8 bases. This clonotype was obtained from a female donor in good health, enrolled as a control in a pregnancy study. This specimen consisted of peripheral blood, obtained in the third trimester of pregnancy. CDR3 region: CASSQEDRAAETQYF. The CDR3 nucleotides read TGCGCCAGCAGCCAAGAGGACAGGGCGGCGGAGACCCAGTACTTC.